What follows is one TCR beta chain and its context. The protocol was immunoSEQ multiplex PCR, while the TCRdb copy is restricted to in-frame clones and leaves out a portion. The sample holds about 6,200 clones, around 83% seen once. This CDR3 region has 18 residues. Trimming shortened V by 3 bases and J by 6 bases, and 25 bases separated the two germline ends. Germline V gives CDR1 SGHRS, CDR2 YFSETQ. These data originate in a study of chemoradiotherapy in HPV16-positive cancers. Study background: Candidate HPV-specific clones and shared TCR motifs came from two HPV16-positive patients.

Repeated repertoire sampling spanned the course of chemoradiotherapy. The chain recombines TRBV5-1 with TRBJ2-1; D may be TRBD2 (6 bases). Sequences were derived from tumor tissue, sampled from a patient who underwent chemoradiotherapy. This TCR was sampled from a human donor with HPV-associated anogenital cancer. The DNA for the CDR3 is TGCGCCAGCAGCTCCAGGGCGAGGTACGGGGGAACAATCAATGAGCAGTTCTTC. It is translated as CASSSRARYGGTINEQFF.